This T cell receptor (beta chain) originates from a study of CD8 T cells in ankylosing spondylitis. Study findings and constraints: With a CD8+ phenotype, disease-linked clones were relatively rare in peripheral blood. Reports say disease-linked clones showed up significantly more in matched ankylosing spondylitis synovial fluid. Ankylosing spondylitis blood seemed to carry a telltale TCR beta motif made of several highly homologous variants.

5'-RACE, quantitative and with molecular barcodes, yielded the TCR beta libraries. In TCRdb, the 5' RACE reads were re-called with MiXCR into one record per CDR3 protein. The top ten clones hold about 4.2% of a sample with about 250,000 distinct CDR3 sequences, over 30% of them seen once. In this sample, this clonotype turned up a few times. Antigen: not known. V was pared by 5 bases and J by 5 bases, with 16 bases between. The length of the CDR3 is 14 residues. This sequence originates from a male donor with ankylosing spondylitis or in good health (not recorded which). The rearrangement links TRBV12-3 or TRBV12-4 to TRBJ2-7, with D tentatively TRBD2 (6 bases). The sample consisted of blood, either unsorted or a sorted T cell fraction (not recorded which). The CDR3 protein is CASSRWGVTNEQYF. CDR3 sequence (DNA): TGTGCCAGCAGTCGCTGGGGGGTTACCAACGAGCAGTACTTC.